One sample yielded the 27 T cell receptor beta chains listed below, sequenced in a study of graft-versus-host responses after intestinal transplantation. Grafts had their tissue processed, releasing intraepithelial and lamina propria lymphocytes. Only in-frame clones appear in the TCRdb table, and some are missing; sequencing was by immunoSEQ multiplex PCR. The sample lists 60,000 to 75,000 clones; 89% were seen once. The material was ileum tissue, obtained 350 to 400 days after transplant. The receptor source for this set is a human patient who received an intestinal transplant, so some T cells may come from the graft donor.

The chain couples TRBV2 to TRBJ1-1; TRBD1 agrees at 9 bases. The CDR3 totals 15 residues. Trimming cost V 4 bases and J 3 bases; bases outside gene matches: 6. The germline gives CDR1 SNHLY, CDR2 FYNNEI. CDR3 DNA: TGTGCCAGCAGTGGGACAGGGGTTGGGTACACTGAAGCTTTCTTT. Its translation: CASSGTGVGYTEAFF.

The chain carries TRBV10-3 and TRBJ2-1; D may match TRBD1 or TRBD2 (5 bases each). The CDR3 covers 15 residues. V lost 4 bases to trimming and J lost 9 bases, with 19 bases between them. Germline V lookup: CDR1 ENHRY, CDR2 SYGVKD. This CDR3 reads CAISVTPEGWGEQFF. CDR3 in DNA: TGTGCCATCAGTGTCACCCCTGAGGGGTGGGGTGAGCAGTTCTTC.

The chain joins TRBV6-4 to TRBJ1-5; 9 positions agree with TRBD1. Losses at the gene ends were 6 bases for V and 7 bases for J; bases not matched to a gene: 16. There are 17 residues in the CDR3. CDR1 MRHNA and CDR2 SNTAGT come from the germline V gene. Here the CDR3 reads CASREKGQGAWYQPQHF. CDR3 sequence (DNA): TGTGCCAGCAGGGAGAAGGGACAGGGAGCTTGGTACCAGCCCCAGCATTTT.

J is TRBJ2-5 and V is TRBV7-3, with D hard to call. CDR3 length equals 13 residues. V was clipped by 1 base and J by 2 bases, with 5 bases between them. Germline V gene sequence: CDR1 SGHTA, CDR2 FQGTGA. CDR3 protein: CASSLNSQETQYF. As DNA, the CDR3 is TGTGCCAGCAGCTTAAACAGTCAAGAGACCCAGTACTTC.

CDR3 in DNA: TGCGCCAGCAGTGTGTCCAGCCACCCCTACGAGCAGTACTTC. This sequence encodes CASSVSSHPYEQYF. The chain combines TRBV10-2 with TRBJ2-5; no clear D. The better agreement between TRBJ2-7 and the DNA end casts doubt on the J call. Per the germline V gene, CDR1 is WSHSY and CDR2 is SAAADI. CDR3 length equals 14 residues.

The V and J genes are TRBV7-8 and TRBJ2-6; 10 bases are shared with TRBD1. The V segment lost 1 base and the J segment 0 bases; nucleotides outside the gene matches: 3. The CDR3 is 18 amino acids. Germline-derived CDR1 and CDR2 are SGHVS and FQNEAQ. As DNA, the CDR3 is TGTGCCAGCAGCTTAGAGACAGGGGGCTCCTCTGGGGCCAACGTCCTGACTTTC. This translates into CASSLETGGSSGANVLTF.

This clone was recorded once. CDR3 DNA sequence: TGCGCCAGCAGCTTGGCCTCTGGGACAGGGGGCGTTGGGGGTTTCTTT. This encodes CASSLASGTGGVGGFF. V and J are TRBV5-1 and TRBJ1-1; 12 bases match TRBD1. The V and J ends lost 0 bases and 13 bases, in that order; junction bases with no gene match: 13. From germline, CDR1 is SGHRS and CDR2 YFSETQ. The CDR3 loop spans 16 amino acids.

V gene TRBV19 combines with J gene TRBJ1-2; D call uncertain. The V end was cut by 4 bases, the J end by 6 bases, with 9 bases between. The CDR3 covers 12 residues. In germline, CDR1 is LNHDA, CDR2 SQIVND (reference sequence). CDR3 nucleotide sequence: TGTGCCAGTAGTAGCCCGACTAATGGCTACACCTTC. The encoded protein is CASSSPTNGYTF.

J is TRBJ2-5 and V is TRBV6-1; D possibly corresponds to TRBD2 (5 bases). The germline CDR1 and CDR2 sequences are MNHNS and SASEGT. This CDR3 has 12 residues. V was cut by 6 bases and J by 5 bases, with 10 bases left in between. The DNA of the CDR3 is TGTGCCAGCAGGGGAGTCCAGGAGACCCAGTACTTC. It specifies CASRGVQETQYF.

The chain joins TRBV18 to TRBJ2-1; possibly TRBD2 for D (5 bases). Trimming took off 2 bases at V and 7 bases at J, with 15 bases between the two ends. This CDR3 region has 15 residues. Germline loops: CDR1 KGHSH, CDR2 LQKENI. CDR3 nucleotides: TGTGCCAGCTCACCATCCATCACTAGTTGGAATGAGCAGTTCTTC. Protein: CASSPSITSWNEQFF.

The chain carries TRBV7-9 and TRBJ2-1; D gene ambiguous. CDR1 and CDR2 (germline): SEHNR, FQNEAQ (reference sequence). Trimming shortened V by 2 bases and J by 0 bases, and 5 bases separated the two germline ends. The CDR3 runs to 14 residues. The CDR3 DNA sequence: TGTGCCAGCAGCTTACCTAGCTCCTACAATGAGCAGTTCTTC. This translates into CASSLPSSYNEQFF.

The V and J genes are TRBV9 and TRBJ2-5, with TRBD2 as a possible D gene (5 bases). V lost 2 bases, J lost 0 bases, and 11 bases lay in between. This CDR3 comprises 15 residues. Per germline, CDR1 SGDLS and CDR2 YYNGEE. The CDR3 sequence is CASSVSGVYQETQYF. The CDR3 DNA sequence: TGTGCCAGCAGCGTTTCCGGGGTGTACCAAGAGACCCAGTACTTC.

The rearrangement uses TRBV27 and TRBJ2-1; D is possibly TRBD2 (5 bases). Per germline, CDR1 MNHEY and CDR2 SMNVEV (reference sequence). The CDR3 is 14 amino acids. Trimming left V 3 bases short and J 5 bases short, with 11 bases between. CDR3 amino acids: CASSFRGPDNEQFF. The CDR3 coding sequence is TGTGCCAGCAGTTTCAGAGGGCCAGACAATGAGCAGTTCTTC.

J is TRBJ1-1 and V is TRBV5-8; 11 bases map to TRBD1. The V gene end was trimmed by 4 bases and the J gene end by 4 bases; junction bases not matched to a gene: 12. This CDR3 region has 17 residues. Germline V gene lookup returns CDR1 SGHTS and CDR2 YDEGEE. The CDR3 nucleotides read TGTGCCAGCAGCGGGGACAGGACAGGGGGCTGGTTCACTGAAGCTTTCTTT. Residues: CASSGDRTGGWFTEAFF. Full variable domain (outside the CDR3, taken from reference TRBV5-8 and TRBJ1-1): EAGVTQSPTHLIKTRGQQATLRCSPISGHTSVYWYQQALGLGLQFLLWYDEGEERNRGNFPPRFSGRQFPNYSSELNVNALELEDSALYLCASSGDRTGGWFTEAFFGQGTRLTVV.

V and J are TRBV5-1 and TRBJ2-7, with TRBD2 identical over 13 bases. The germline CDR1 and CDR2 sequences are SGHRS and YFSETQ. Trimming at V came to 5 bases and at J to 2 bases, leaving 10 bases not matched to a gene. The CDR3 consists of 17 residues. The DNA of the CDR3 is TGCGCCAGCAGTTATGGGACTAGCGGGGAATGGGCCTACGAGCAGTACTTC. This sequence encodes CASSYGTSGEWAYEQYF.

The V gene is TRBV9, the J gene TRBJ1-1; TRBD1 is a possible D gene (5 bases). V lost 2 bases, J lost 5 bases, and 10 bases lay in between. Germline lookup yields CDR1 SGDLS and CDR2 YYNGEE. The CDR3 is made up of 13 amino acids. The CDR3 bases are TGTGCCAGCAGCGTGGGATCAGGGACTGAAGCTTTCTTT. The encoded protein is CASSVGSGTEAFF.

The chain carries TRBV6-5 and TRBJ2-6; tentatively, D is TRBD1 or TRBD2 (6 bases each). This CDR3 is built from 13 residues. The germline CDR1 and CDR2 sequences are MNHEY and SVGAGI. Trimming took off 8 bases at V and 4 bases at J, with 9 bases between the two ends. CDR3 region: CASRGPGANVLTF. In DNA, the CDR3 is TGTGCCAGCCGGGGGCCAGGGGCCAACGTCCTGACTTTC.

The genes are TRBV27 and TRBJ2-2; D is unclear. The CDR3 consists of 16 residues. Trimming pared 4 bases from V and 0 bases from J, leaving 12 bases between. Germline-derived CDR1 and CDR2 are MNHEY and SMNVEV (reference sequence). CDR3 DNA sequence: TGTGCCAGCAGTTCTTCCAGGTGGGCGAACACCGGGGAGCTGTTTTTT. Protein sequence: CASSSSRWANTGELFF.

The V call is TRBV7-9, the J call TRBJ2-1, with D tentatively TRBD1 (6 bases). Germline V CDR1 and CDR2: SEHNR, FQNEAQ (reference sequence). The CDR3 runs to 15 residues. The CDR3 nucleotides read TGTGCGGGGGCGAGGTCCTTTCGCTCCTACAATGAGCAGTTCTTC. Protein product: CAGARSFRSYNEQFF.

Here the CDR3 DNA reads TGTGCCAGCATACAGGGGGCGCGGGCTGAAGCTTTCTTT. Amino acids: CASIQGARAEAFF. The genes are TRBV28 and TRBJ1-1, with TRBD1 identical over 9 bases. Germline CDR1 MDHEN, CDR2 SYDVKM. The V segment lost 7 bases and the J segment 6 bases; nucleotides outside the gene matches: 6. The CDR3 contains 13 residues.

This clone was counted only a few times. The chain couples TRBV21-1 to TRBJ1-1. TRBV21-1 is a pseudogene locus. This CDR3 is 14 amino acids long. CDR3 nucleotide sequence: TGTGCCAGCAGCAAAGAGCAGACGAACACTGAAGCTTTCTTT. Translated: CASSKEQTNTEAFF.

This chain links TRBV4-1 with TRBJ1-1; D is unresolved. Germline V gene data show CDR1 as MGHRA and CDR2 as YSYEKL. This CDR3 region has 15 residues. The ends were cut back, 4 bases at V and 4 bases at J, with 16 bases in the middle. The CDR3 bases are TGCGCCAGCAGCCCCCTCGCGGGCGATATCACTGAAGCTTTCTTT. It encodes CASSPLAGDITEAFF.

The chain carries TRBV13 and TRBJ2-5; D call uncertain. This CDR3 is built from 12 residues. Trimming took off 5 bases at V and 9 bases at J, with 13 bases between the two ends. Looked up from germline, CDR1 is PRHDT and CDR2 is FYEKMQ (reference sequence). The CDR3 is CASSDLGRAQYF. As DNA, the CDR3 is TGTGCCAGCAGCGACCTGGGTCGGGCCCAGTACTTC.

This chain uses TRBV6-6 with TRBJ2-7, with TRBD1 matching over 10 bases. The V gene end was trimmed by 6 bases and the J gene end by 5 bases; junction bases not matched to a gene: 10. There are 15 residues in the CDR3. The V gene's germline CDR1 is MNHNY and CDR2 SVGAGI (reference sequence). This chain's CDR3 is CASRPGQGLADEQYF. The CDR3 nucleotides read TGTGCCAGCAGGCCGGGACAGGGGCTCGCAGACGAGCAGTACTTC.

This clone has a single count. The chain uses TRBV2 and TRBJ1-1; 7 bases agree with TRBD1. This CDR3 has 13 residues. CDR1 SNHLY and CDR2 FYNNEI come from the germline V gene. Trimming cost V 6 bases and J 4 bases; bases outside gene matches: 5. In nucleotides, the CDR3 is TGTGCCAGCAGGGGACAGATGACCACTGAAGCTTTCTTT. Protein sequence: CASRGQMTTEAFF.

The genes are TRBV2 and TRBJ2-5; 13 bases map to TRBD2. CDR3 length equals 17 residues. Trimming cost V 6 bases and J 2 bases; bases outside gene matches: 9. Germline CDR1 SNHLY, CDR2 FYNNEI. The CDR3: CASRRTSGRPLQETQYF. The DNA of the CDR3 is TGTGCCAGCAGAAGGACTAGCGGGAGACCACTTCAAGAGACCCAGTACTTC.

This chain uses TRBV11-2 with TRBJ2-5; D perhaps matches TRBD2 (7 bases). V lost 0 bases, J lost 5 bases, and 13 bases lay in between. Germline assignment: CDR1 SGHAT and CDR2 FQNNGV. The CDR3 has 15 amino acids. The CDR3 bases are TGTGCCAGCAGCTTAGATGGGGGGGGGCTGGAGACCCAGTACTTC. This codes for CASSLDGGGLETQYF. Looking up the rest from reference TRBV11-2 and TRBJ2-5 gives the full variable domain: EAGVAQSPRYKIIEKRQSVAFWCNPISGHATLYWYQQILGQGPKLLIQFQNNGVVDDSQLPKDRFSAERLKGVDSTLKIQPAKLEDSAVYLCASSLDGGGLETQYFGPGTRLLVL.